What follows are 9 T cell receptor beta chains derived from one specimen sequenced in a study of CD8+ T cells in alopecia areata. RNA extraction was followed by reverse transcription into cDNA, which acted as the sequencing template. The method was immunoSEQ multiplex PCR; TCRdb's version includes in-frame clones alone and lacks a portion of them. The sample lists around 60,000 clones, about 44% occurring once. Sequencing used NKG2D-low CD8+ T cells sorted from blood. Receptors originate from a human donor with alopecia areata.

This clone occurred many times. The V and J genes are TRBV10-3 and TRBJ2-5, with 10 bases aligning to TRBD1. From germline, CDR1 is ENHRY and CDR2 SYGVKD. V lost 0 bases and J lost 4; bases outside the gene matches: 8. The CDR3 runs to 17 residues. The CDR3 here is CAISESAETGGRETQYF. The CDR3 coding sequence is TGTGCCATCAGTGAGTCAGCCGAGACAGGGGGCCGAGAGACCCAGTACTTC.

This clone has only one observation. This chain connects TRBV15 to TRBJ2-7; 8 bases line up with TRBD1. The CDR3 is 13 residues long. CDR1 is LNHNV, CDR2 YYDKDF, per germline (reference sequence). The J segment lost 1 base and the V segment lost 8 bases, leaving 4 bases of the junction unmatched. CDR3 sequence reads: CATSTGVSYEQYF. CDR3 sequence (DNA): TGTGCCACCTCGACAGGGGTATCCTACGAGCAGTACTTC.

There are a few counts of this clone. Written as DNA, the CDR3 is TGCAGCGTTGAAGATCCACAGGACCGTGAAGCTTTCTTT. The encoded protein is CSVEDPQDREAFF. The chain uses TRBV29-1 and TRBJ1-1; possibly TRBD1 for D (5 bases). Trimming removed 0 bases at V and 7 bases at J, with 12 bases between. Germline CDR1 and CDR2: SQVTM and ANQGSEA. CDR3 size: 13 residues.

This clone was counted between two and nine times. The chain recombines TRBV14 with TRBJ2-7, with unresolved D. V lost 3 bases and J lost 0, with 6 bases in between. CDR1 is SGHDN, CDR2 FVKESK, per germline. CDR3 size: 13 residues. The CDR3 DNA follows: TGTGCCAGCAGCCAGCGGACCTCCTACGAGCAGTACTTC. Its translation: CASSQRTSYEQYF.

The J gene is TRBJ1-5, the V gene TRBV2; D remains unclear. With 3 bases removed from V and 0 bases from J, the gap between germline ends came to 6 bases. The CDR3 has 14 residues. The germline V gene encodes CDR1 SNHLY and CDR2 FYNNEI. CDR3 coding DNA: TGTGCCAGCAGTGAGGTCCCTAGCAATCAGCCCCAGCATTTT. Encoded protein: CASSEVPSNQPQHF.

This clone has more than one count but fewer than ten. The rearrangement uses TRBV29-1 and TRBJ1-2, with D possibly matching TRBD1 (5 bases). Germline loops: CDR1 SQVTM, CDR2 ANQGSEA. V was cut by 4 bases and J by 3 bases, with 9 bases left in between. The CDR3 is 12 residues long. The CDR3 region is CSVVPGDYGYTF. CDR3 nucleotides: TGCAGCGTTGTCCCGGGGGACTATGGCTACACCTTC.

This clone came up many times. This chain joins TRBV15 and TRBJ2-4; 7 positions agree with TRBD1. The CDR3 is made up of 15 amino acids. Germline loops: CDR1 LNHNV, CDR2 YYDKDF (reference sequence). The V gene end was trimmed by 2 bases and the J gene end by 7 bases; junction bases not matched to a gene: 8. The CDR3 is CATSRHTGDLNIQYF. CDR3 DNA: TGTGCCACCAGCAGACATACAGGGGACCTTAACATTCAGTACTTC.

This chain links TRBV7-9 with TRBJ2-7, with D maybe TRBD2 (5 bases). The CDR3 covers 11 residues. Trimming left V 6 bases short and J 5 bases short, with 8 bases between. Germline V lookup: CDR1 SEHNR, CDR2 FQNEAQ (reference sequence). The CDR3, as DNA: TGTGCCAGCAGTTCCGGGGACGAGCAGTACTTC. It yields the protein CASSSGDEQYF.

The chain combines TRBV15 with TRBJ2-2; the D is unclear. There are 14 residues in the CDR3. Germline CDR1 is LNHNV and CDR2 is YYDKDF (reference sequence). The V end lost 5 bases, the J end lost 8 bases, and 15 bases lay between the germline ends. CDR3: CATSGPWLDGELFF. The CDR3, as DNA: TGTGCCACCAGCGGACCATGGCTAGATGGGGAGCTGTTTTTT.